These 32 T cell receptor beta chains were all obtained from the same sample, sequenced in a study of CD8 T cells in ankylosing spondylitis. General study findings and limits: Characteristic of ankylosing spondylitis blood, it appeared, was a TCR beta motif comprising several highly homologous variants.

TCRdb itself ran the 5' RACE reads through MiXCR, one entry per CDR3 protein. The sample holds under 850,000 distinct CDR3 sequences, over 15% seen once. Their specific antigens are unknown. What was sequenced was blood, either unsorted or a sorted T cell fraction (not recorded which). The receptors originated from a male donor with ankylosing spondylitis.

This clonotype turned up a few times. An end of the junction differs from the germline gene, which may be a read error. V and J are TRBV5-1 and TRBJ2-1; D is unclear. The V gene's germline CDR1 is SGHRS and CDR2 YFSETQ. The CDR3 consists of 15 residues. The CDR3 loop reads CASSPSGFSYNEQFF. As DNA, the CDR3 is TGTGCCAGCTCACCATCCGGGTTCTCCTACAATGAGCAGTTCTTC.

In this sample, this clonotype turned up many times. The J gene is TRBJ1-3, the V gene TRBV12-3 or TRBV12-4, with D maybe TRBD1 (5 bases). The length of the CDR3 is 15 residues. The germline V and J ends were trimmed by 6 bases and 0 bases, with 12 bases remaining between them. CDR3 residues: CASSLSGGSGNTIYF. The CDR3 DNA reads TGTGCCAGCAGCCTTTCGGGGGGCTCTGGAAACACCATATATTTT.

The chain is built from TRBV28 and TRBJ2-1; D unclear. The V gene lost 3 bases and the J gene lost 5 bases, with 8 bases spanning the gap. This CDR3 region has 13 residues. The germline V gene has CDR1 MDHEN and CDR2 SYDVKM. The CDR3, as DNA: TGTGCCAGCAGTTTGTCCTCGGACAATGAGCAGTTCTTC. It codes for CASSLSSDNEQFF. The whole variable domain, filled in from reference TRBV28 and TRBJ2-1, reads DVKVTQSSRYLVKRTGEKVFLECVQDMDHENMFWYRQDPGLGLRLIYFSYDVKMKEKGDIPEGYSVSREKKERFSLILESASTNQTSMYLCASSLSSDNEQFFGPGTRLTVL.

This chain links TRBV7-9 with TRBJ2-1; D tentatively fits TRBD1 or TRBD2 (5 bases each). CDR1 SEHNR and CDR2 FQNEAQ come from the germline V gene (reference sequence). The CDR3 consists of 16 residues. V lost 4 bases to trimming and J lost 5 bases, with 18 bases between them. Here the CDR3 reads CASSSLDQRGHNEQFF. Written as DNA, the CDR3 is TGTGCCAGCAGCTCCCTGGACCAACGGGGCCACAATGAGCAGTTCTTC. Full variable domain (outside the CDR3, taken from reference TRBV7-9 and TRBJ2-1): DTGVSQNPRHKITKRGQNVTFRCDPISEHNRLYWYRQTLGQGPEFLTYFQNEAQLEKSRLLSDRFSAERPKGSFSTLEIQRTEQGDSAMYLCASSSLDQRGHNEQFFGPGTRLTVL.

This clonotype was seen a few times. V is TRBV3-1 and J is TRBJ1-2; TRBD1 matches at 10 bases. This CDR3 comprises 15 residues. Germline CDR1 and CDR2: LGHDT and YNNKEL (reference sequence). V was clipped by 4 bases and J by 4 bases; unmatched bases: 6. CDR3 sequence (DNA): TGTGCCAGCAGCCCCGGACAGGGGGGAGTCTATGGCTACACCTTC. Protein sequence: CASSPGQGGVYGYTF.

The sample holds a few counts of this clonotype. This sequence joins TRBV4-1 and TRBJ2-1; a possible D gene is TRBD2 (5 bases). The V gene lost 1 base and the J gene lost 10 bases, with 8 bases spanning the gap. The CDR3 runs to 12 residues. Germline V CDR1 and CDR2: MGHRA, YSYEKL. Written as DNA, the CDR3 is TGCGCCAGCAGCCAAGTAGGAGGCGAGCAGTTCTTC. Amino acids: CASSQVGGEQFF.

The chain combines TRBV27 with TRBJ1-5; no definite D call. CDR1 and CDR2 (germline): MNHEY, SMNVEV (reference sequence). The CDR3 covers 12 residues. The V end lost 3 bases, the J end lost 5 bases, and 5 bases lay between the germline ends. CDR3 protein: CASSFLYQPQHF. The CDR3 coding sequence is TGTGCCAGCAGTTTCCTTTATCAGCCCCAGCATTTT.

The J gene is TRBJ2-3, the V gene TRBV27; possible D gene TRBD2, 7 bases. The CDR3 is 15 residues long. With 3 bases removed from V and 6 bases from J, the gap between germline ends came to 16 bases. Germline-derived CDR1 and CDR2 are MNHEY and SMNVEV (reference sequence). CDR3 DNA sequence: TGTGCCAGCAGTTTGGGTCTAACGGGGGGCGATACGCAGTATTTT. This sequence encodes CASSLGLTGGDTQYF.

This chain links TRBV30 with TRBJ2-1, with D tentatively TRBD1 (6 bases). Trimming removed 2 bases from V and 12 bases from J, with 11 bases in between. Germline loops: CDR1 GTSNPN, CDR2 SVGIG (reference sequence). The CDR3 is made up of 11 amino acids. As DNA, the CDR3 is TGTGCCTGGAGTACAGGGTCTGGGCAGTTCTTC. Protein sequence: CAWSTGSGQFF.

This clonotype was seen only a few times. The chain carries TRBV7-9 and TRBJ2-7; 9 bases align to TRBD1. Germline V gene sequence: CDR1 SEHNR, CDR2 FQNEAQ (reference sequence). J gave up 2 bases and V 5 bases, and 4 bases lay outside the gene matches. There are 14 residues in the CDR3. CDR3 sequence (DNA): TGTGCCAGCAGCGCCCGACAGGGGGCCTACGAGCAGTACTTC. It specifies CASSARQGAYEQYF.

This clonotype was counted between two and nine times. The chain recombines TRBV20-1 with TRBJ2-7; possible D gene TRBD1, 6 bases. Trimming took off 4 bases at V and 5 bases at J, with 12 bases between the two ends. CDR1 DFQATT and CDR2 SNEGSKA come from the germline V gene (reference sequence). There are 12 residues in the CDR3. CDR3 protein: CSATGQFDEQYF. In DNA form, the CDR3 reads TGCAGTGCTACCGGACAGTTCGACGAGCAGTACTTC.

The V call is TRBV15, the J call TRBJ2-5; D unresolved. V was shortened by 11 bases and J by 1 base, with 14 bases between the two germline ends. CDR3 size: 13 residues. Germline V gives CDR1 LNHNV, CDR2 YYDKDF (reference sequence). The chain's CDR3 is CAVGGQFQETQYF. The CDR3 coding sequence is TGTGCCGTTGGTGGCCAGTTCCAAGAGACCCAGTACTTC.

This clonotype was counted a few times. The chain is built from TRBV20-1 and TRBJ2-7; D possibly corresponds to TRBD2 (6 bases). Germline values: CDR1 DFQATT, CDR2 SNEGSKA (reference sequence). The V end lost 3 bases, the J end lost 0 bases, and 15 bases lay between the germline ends. The CDR3 sequence is 15 residues long. The DNA for the CDR3 is TGCAGTGCTAGTGGGTTTAGCGGCCTCTCCTACGAGCAGTACTTC. Its translation: CSASGFSGLSYEQYF.

The rearrangement joins TRBV12-3 or TRBV12-4 to TRBJ1-6; D may be TRBD1 (6 bases). The CDR3 loop spans 15 amino acids. V was shortened by 5 bases and J by 6 bases, with 14 bases between the two germline ends. This CDR3 reads CASSTSRGGNSPLHF. The CDR3 nucleotides read TGTGCCAGCAGTACCAGCAGGGGCGGTAATTCACCCCTCCACTTT.

This clonotype was detected a few times. V is TRBV6-1 and J is TRBJ2-3; the match to TRBD2 covers 8 bases. The CDR3 consists of 17 residues. V gave up 6 bases and J gave up 0 bases; unmatched junction bases: 11. The V gene's germline CDR1 is MNHNS and CDR2 SASEGT. Written as DNA, the CDR3 is TGTGCCAGCAGCGCCTGGTCTAGCGGGTTCAGCACAGATACGCAGTATTTT. It specifies CASSAWSSGFSTDTQYF.

The chain couples TRBV12-3 or TRBV12-4 to TRBJ1-3; the D gene is possibly TRBD1 (6 bases). The CDR3 sequence is 12 residues long. Trimming cost V 3 bases and J 9 bases, with 9 bases left between them. The chain's CDR3 is CASSLDSITIYF. DNA for the CDR3: TGTGCCAGCAGTTTGGACAGCATCACCATATATTTT.

The chain recombines TRBV6-1 with TRBJ1-6; D might be TRBD1 (6 bases). The CDR3 has 15 amino acids. Trimming stripped 6 bases from V and 7 bases from J, with 16 bases between. CDR1 is MNHNS and CDR2 is SASEGT in the germline V gene. CDR3 region: CASRMDWGRNSPLHF. The CDR3 DNA follows: TGTGCCAGCAGGATGGACTGGGGGCGAAATTCACCCCTCCACTTT.

This CDR3 is CATSRYRAGDEKLFF. Written as DNA, the CDR3 is TGTGCCACCAGCAGATACAGGGCCGGTGATGAAAAACTGTTTTTT. The rearrangement links TRBV15 to TRBJ1-4, with D tentatively TRBD1 (6 bases). V gave up 2 bases and J gave up 6 bases, with 13 bases separating them. The germline gives CDR1 LNHNV, CDR2 YYDKDF (reference sequence). This CDR3 has 15 amino acids. Variable domain in full (rest from reference TRBV15 and TRBJ1-4): DAMVIQNPRYQVTQFGKPVTLSCSQTLNHNVMYWYQQKSSQAPKLLFHYYDKDFNNEADTPDNFQSRRPNTSFCFLDIRSPGLGDTAMYLCATSRYRAGDEKLFFGSGTQLSVL.

J is TRBJ2-5 and V is TRBV3-1, with TRBD2 matching 12 bases. This CDR3 has 16 residues. Germline-derived CDR1 and CDR2 are LGHDT and YNNKEL (reference sequence). V lost 0 bases, J lost 2 bases, and 1 base stayed unmatched. As DNA, the CDR3 is TGTGCCAGCAGCCAAGAGACTAGCGGGAGTCAAGAGACCCAGTACTTC. Translation: CASSQETSGSQETQYF.

The genes are TRBV5-1 and TRBJ2-2, with D hard to call. From germline, CDR1 is SGHRS and CDR2 YFSETQ. The CDR3 has 14 amino acids. Trimming cost V 4 bases and J 10 bases, with 17 bases left between them. The CDR3 nucleotides read TGCGCCAGCAGCCCGGACCTATCACCCGAGGAGCTGTTTTTT. It codes for CASSPDLSPEELFF.

The chain recombines TRBV6-2 or TRBV6-3 with TRBJ2-3; the match to TRBD2 covers 7 bases. The CDR3 runs to 14 residues. The V gene's germline CDR1 is MNHEY and CDR2 SVGEGT. J lost 2 bases, V lost 10 bases, and 9 bases had no gene match. CDR3 region: CATEWSGATDTQYF. CDR3 in DNA: TGTGCCACGGAGTGGAGCGGGGCCACAGATACGCAGTATTTT.

There are a few counts of this clonotype. The chain links TRBV28 to TRBJ2-1; TRBD1 aligns across 8 bases. The V gene's germline CDR1 is MDHEN and CDR2 SYDVKM. There are 13 residues in the CDR3. After removal of 6 bases from V and 6 bases from J, the junction contained 4 bases not matched to a gene. This CDR3 is CASRQGVGNEQFF. The CDR3 DNA reads as TGTGCCAGCAGACAGGGGGTGGGCAATGAGCAGTTCTTC.

This clonotype has just a few counts. This chain connects TRBV12-3 or TRBV12-4 to TRBJ2-5; a weak D match, TRBD1 (8 bases). The CDR3 has 15 amino acids. Trimming stripped 6 bases from V and 1 base from J, with 15 bases between. CDR3 sequence (DNA): TGTGCCAGCAGAAAGGACAGGGAGGGCCAAGAGACCCAGTACTTC. It is translated as CASRKDREGQETQYF.

This chain connects TRBV30 to TRBJ1-1, with D uncertain. Per the germline V gene, CDR1 is GTSNPN and CDR2 is SVGIG (reference sequence). The CDR3 consists of 12 residues. Trimming stripped 4 bases from V and 5 bases from J, with 11 bases between. The CDR3 loop reads CAWTPGLTEAFF. The CDR3, as DNA: TGTGCCTGGACCCCCGGTTTAACTGAAGCTTTCTTT.

This clonotype came up a few times. As DNA, the CDR3 is TGTGCCAGCAGCAAGGGTCCGGGCCCCAATGAGCAGTTCTTC. Its translation: CASSKGPGPNEQFF. The gene calls are TRBV7-9 and TRBJ2-1, with no clear D. Germline-derived CDR1 and CDR2 are SEHNR and FQNEAQ (reference sequence). The CDR3 loop spans 14 amino acids. The V gene lost 5 bases and the J gene lost 6 bases, with 14 bases spanning the gap. Filled out from reference TRBV7-9 and TRBJ2-1, the complete variable domain reads DTGVSQNPRHKITKRGQNVTFRCDPISEHNRLYWYRQTLGQGPEFLTYFQNEAQLEKSRLLSDRFSAERPKGSFSTLEIQRTEQGDSAMYLCASSKGPGPNEQFFGPGTRLTVL.

The rearrangement joins TRBV12-3 or TRBV12-4 to TRBJ1-5; tentative D call: TRBD1 (6 bases). The CDR3 totals 16 residues. Deletions cut 2 bases from V and 1 base from J, with 12 bases between. The CDR3 DNA reads as TGTGCCAGCAGTTTATTGTGGCAGGGGAGCAATCAGCCCCAGCATTTT. Translated, it gives CASSLLWQGSNQPQHF.

Only a few counts were recorded for this clonotype. This chain uses TRBV12-3 or TRBV12-4 with TRBJ2-7, with 13 bases identical to TRBD2. V was pared by 6 bases and J by 5 bases, with 10 bases of the junction left unmatched. CDR3 size: 16 residues. The chain's CDR3 is CASSLGLAGPRDEQYF. CDR3 in DNA: TGTGCCAGCAGCCTGGGACTAGCGGGGCCCCGGGACGAGCAGTACTTC.

This clonotype was counted between two and nine times. The chain links TRBV7-2 to TRBJ1-2; possible D gene TRBD1, 6 bases. CDR3 length: 15 amino acids. Trimming took 0 bases from V and 4 from J, leaving 12 bases between them. Germline CDR1 reads SGHTA; CDR2 reads FQGNSA. The CDR3 DNA reads as TGTGCCAGCAGCTTAGCCCACAGGGACTTCTATGGCTACACCTTC. This translates into CASSLAHRDFYGYTF.

This clonotype has a handful of counts. The genes are TRBV10-3 and TRBJ2-5, with 8 bases lining up with TRBD1. Germline V gene sequence: CDR1 ENHRY, CDR2 SYGVKD. Trimming cost V 3 bases and J 5 bases; bases outside gene matches: 17. This CDR3 is 18 amino acids long. CDR3 sequence: CAISDRGRQGVKSETQYF. The CDR3 bases are TGTGCCATCAGTGACAGGGGGCGGCAAGGAGTGAAGTCGGAGACCCAGTACTTC.

The gene calls are TRBV6-6 and TRBJ1-1; D uncertain. The CDR3 runs to 13 residues. Germline V gives CDR1 MNHNY, CDR2 SVGAGI (reference sequence). V was pared by 7 bases and J by 4 bases, with 13 bases between. This chain's CDR3 is CASNSHGVTEAFF. The CDR3 DNA reads as TGTGCCAGCAACTCTCACGGGGTCACTGAAGCTTTCTTT.

This clonotype occurred many times. This chain connects TRBV4-1 to TRBJ2-5, with D possibly matching TRBD2 (6 bases). Trimming removed 1 base at V and 2 bases at J, with 11 bases between. The CDR3 contains 15 residues. Germline CDR1 reads MGHRA; CDR2 reads YSYEKL. CDR3 nucleotide sequence: TGCGCCAGCAGCCAAGTAGTGGGGAGGCAAGAGACCCAGTACTTC. It codes for CASSQVVGRQETQYF.

This clonotype has a handful of counts. V is TRBV9 and J is TRBJ2-7, with unresolved D. Germline CDR1 reads SGDLS; CDR2 reads YYNGEE. The ends were cut back, 0 bases at V and 5 bases at J, with 9 bases in the middle. CDR3 length: 13 residues. The CDR3 sequence: CASSVADTHEQYF. The CDR3 region has the DNA TGTGCCAGCAGCGTAGCTGATACCCACGAGCAGTACTTC. The whole variable domain, remainder taken from reference TRBV9 and TRBJ2-7, is DSGVTQTPKHLITATGQRVTLRCSPRSGDLSVYWYQQSLDQGLQFLIQYYNGEERAKGNILERFSAQQFPDLHSELNLSSLELGDSALYFCASSVADTHEQYFGPGTRLTVT.